Below, 9 T cell receptor beta chains from the same sample are listed, as sequenced in a study of tissue T cells after allogeneic stem cell transplantation (dated by TCRdb to between 2020 and 2023). Library prep was done by the immunoSEQ multiplex PCR assay. TCRdb's version of the immuneACCESS table is confined to in-frame rearrangements and falls short of the full clone set. An unresolved V gene accounts for under half of the shortfall where checked; the remainder is of unknown origin. The sample has fewer than 1,300 clones on record, around 80% of them singletons. The top ten hold approximately 20% of the sample. What this sample's time point label stands for: human tissue collected at research (rapid) autopsy. This specimen was spleen tissue, taken at autopsy. The receptors originated from a female patient between 18 and 50 years old with steroid-refractory graft-versus-host disease after an allogeneic stem cell transplant. Some T cells may have been brought in with the graft after a transplant.

The chain recombines TRBV3-1 (or the pseudogene TRBV3-2) with TRBJ2-1; D is uncertain. CDR1 LGHDT and CDR2 YNNKEL come from the germline V gene (reference sequence). This CDR3 is built from 14 residues. Between the trimmed V and J ends, which lost 5 bases and 5 bases, there was a span of 13 bases. The CDR3 DNA sequence: TGTGCCAGCAGCAAGTTCCATTCCGACAATGAGCAGTTCTTC. As protein: CASSKFHSDNEQFF.

This sequence joins TRBV4-1 and TRBJ2-1; the match to TRBD2 covers 8 bases. Germline V gene sequence: CDR1 MGHRA, CDR2 YSYEKL. Trimming at V came to 5 bases and at J to 2 bases, leaving 5 bases not matched to a gene. The CDR3 spans 15 residues. CDR3 region: CASSKSGGPYNEQFF. The CDR3 bases are TGCGCCAGCAGCAAGAGCGGGGGCCCCTACAATGAGCAGTTCTTC.

This clone occurred once. This chain links TRBV6-5 with TRBJ1-1; D unresolved. Germline V lookup: CDR1 MNHEY, CDR2 SVGAGI. CDR3 length: 13 amino acids. The V gene lost 2 bases and the J gene lost 5 bases, with 9 bases spanning the gap. The CDR3 DNA reads as TGTGCCAGCAGTTACCCGTTTAGTACTGAAGCTTTCTTT. It yields the protein CASSYPFSTEAFF.

The chain uses TRBV7-2 and TRBJ1-2; no clear D. Trimming left V 4 bases short and J 4 bases short, with 13 bases between. The CDR3 is made up of 14 amino acids. Germline V gene data show CDR1 as SGHTA and CDR2 as FQGNSA. CDR3 in amino acids: CASSWKGGGYGYTF. CDR3 bases: TGTGCCAGCAGCTGGAAGGGAGGCGGCTATGGCTACACCTTC.

This clone was detected only a few times. The chain has TRBV9 and TRBJ2-7; D possibly corresponds to TRBD1 (5 bases). CDR3 length equals 15 residues. Germline lookup yields CDR1 SGDLS and CDR2 YYNGEE. V was clipped by 4 bases and J by 4 bases, with 18 bases between them. DNA for the CDR3: TGTGCCAGCAGCCCTCAAGGGGTTCGCAATTACGAGCAGTACTTC. Amino acid sequence: CASSPQGVRNYEQYF.

The chain uses TRBV6-5 and TRBJ2-7, with 9 nucleotides matching TRBD2. Germline assignment: CDR1 MNHEY and CDR2 SVGAGI. The CDR3 contains 15 residues. V lost 6 bases and J lost 2; bases outside the gene matches: 8. This CDR3 reads CASRRLAGRTYEQYF. The DNA for the CDR3 is TGTGCCAGCAGGCGGCTAGCGGGGCGGACCTACGAGCAGTACTTC.

The chain recombines TRBV7-2 with TRBJ2-7; 14 bases fit TRBD2. Trimming at V came to 5 bases and at J to 2 bases, leaving 8 bases not matched to a gene. Germline V gene sequence: CDR1 SGHTA, CDR2 FQGNSA. The CDR3 contains 17 residues. DNA for the CDR3: TGTGCCAGCAGCCTTAGGACTAGCGGGGGGCACACCTACGAGCAGTACTTC. Protein: CASSLRTSGGHTYEQYF.

The chain couples TRBV7-8 to TRBJ1-2, with TRBD1 matching over 10 bases. Germline CDR1 is SGHVS and CDR2 is FQNEAQ. Losses at the gene ends were 4 bases for V and 7 bases for J; bases not matched to a gene: 3. The CDR3 is made up of 13 amino acids. DNA for the CDR3: TGTGCCAGCAGCTCGGGACAGGGGATTGGCTACACCTTC. Translation gives CASSSGQGIGYTF.

CDR3 sequence (DNA): TGTGCCAGCAGGTCAGGGGCAATGAACACTGAAGCTTTCTTT. Translated: CASRSGAMNTEAFF. The chain links TRBV6-5 to TRBJ1-1; tentative D call: TRBD1 (6 bases). Germline CDR1 is MNHEY and CDR2 is SVGAGI. V was clipped by 6 bases and J by 0 bases, with 11 bases between them. The CDR3 sequence is 14 residues long.